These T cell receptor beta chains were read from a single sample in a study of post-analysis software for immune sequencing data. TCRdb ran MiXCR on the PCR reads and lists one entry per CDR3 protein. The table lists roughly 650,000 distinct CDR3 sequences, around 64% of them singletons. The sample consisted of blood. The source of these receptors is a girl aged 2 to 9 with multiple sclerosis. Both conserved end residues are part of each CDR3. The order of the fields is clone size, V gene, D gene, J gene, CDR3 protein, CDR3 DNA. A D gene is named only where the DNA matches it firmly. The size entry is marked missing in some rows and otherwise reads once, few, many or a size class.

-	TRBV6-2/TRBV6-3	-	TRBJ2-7	CASSYGREAEEQYF	TGTGCCAGCAGTTACGGCAGGGAAGCTGAAGAGCAGTACTTC
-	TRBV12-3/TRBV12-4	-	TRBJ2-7	CASTTGGAYEQYF	TGTGCCAGCACCACAGGGGGGGCCTACGAGCAGTACTTC
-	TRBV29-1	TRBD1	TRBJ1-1	CSVETGVGTEAFF	TGCAGCGTTGAGACAGGGGTGGGGACTGAAGCTTTCTTT
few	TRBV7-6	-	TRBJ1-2	CASSGYKDYGYTF	TGTGCCAGCAGCGGATACAAGGACTATGGCTACACCTTC
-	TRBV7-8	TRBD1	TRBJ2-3	CASYGTVITDTQYF	TGTGCCAGCTATGGGACAGTAATAACAGATACGCAGTATTTT
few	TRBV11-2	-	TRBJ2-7	CASSLNLPGRDLSYEQYF	TGTGCCAGCAGCTTAAATCTCCCGGGCCGAGATCTCTCCTACGAGCAGTACTTC
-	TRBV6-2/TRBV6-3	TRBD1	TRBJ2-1	CTSLVSGGLYNEQFF	TGTACCAGCCTCGTGTCAGGGGGCCTCTACAATGAGCAGTTCTTC
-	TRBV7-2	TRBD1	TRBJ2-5	CASSLRGLRETQYF	TGTGCCAGCAGTCTGAGGGGGCTTCGAGAGACCCAGTACTTC
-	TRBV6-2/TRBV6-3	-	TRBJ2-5	CASSWSRETQYF	TGTGCCAGCAGTTGGTCTCGGGAGACCCAGTACTTC
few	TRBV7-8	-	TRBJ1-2	CASSSDTGMYGYTF	TGTGCCAGCAGCTCAGACACAGGGATGTATGGCTACACCTTC
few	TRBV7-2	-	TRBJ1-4	CASSYGPQEAVNEKLFF	TGTGCCAGCAGCTATGGTCCCCAAGAGGCAGTTAATGAAAAACTGTTTTTT
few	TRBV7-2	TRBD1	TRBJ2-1	CASSSWTGNEQFF	TGTGCCAGCAGCTCTTGGACAGGGAATGAGCAGTTCTTC
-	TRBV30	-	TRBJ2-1	CAHSTGWGEQFF	TGTGCCCACAGCACAGGGTGGGGTGAGCAGTTCTTC
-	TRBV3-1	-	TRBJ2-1	CASSQDFPQAPYNEQFF	TGTGCCAGCAGCCAAGATTTTCCACAGGCGCCCTACAATGAGCAGTTCTTC
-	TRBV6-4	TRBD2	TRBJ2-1	CASSPSGGADEQFF	TGTGCCAGCAGCCCTAGCGGGGGGGCAGATGAGCAGTTCTTC
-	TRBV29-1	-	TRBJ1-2	CSGASVRDTYGHTF	TGCAGCGGCGCCTCAGTTCGGGACACCTATGGCCACACCTTC
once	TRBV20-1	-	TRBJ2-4	CSARAKGNKNIQYF	TGCAGTGCTCGGGCCAAGGGGAACAAAAACATTCAGTACTTC
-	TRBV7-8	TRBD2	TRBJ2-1	CASSLVLAGGREQFF	TGTGCCAGCAGCTTAGTACTAGCGGGAGGCCGCGAGCAGTTCTTC
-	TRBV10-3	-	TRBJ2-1	CAIRVTRSSYNEQFF	TGTGCCATCAGGGTCACTAGGAGCTCCTACAATGAGCAGTTCTTC
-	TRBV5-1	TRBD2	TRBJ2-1	CASSAVAGGRDNEQFF	TGCGCCAGCAGCGCGGTAGCGGGAGGGCGGGACAATGAGCAGTTCTTC
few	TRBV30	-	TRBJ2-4	CAYSRAKNIQYF	TGTGCCTATTCGAGGGCCAAAAACATTCAGTACTTC
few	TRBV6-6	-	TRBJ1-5	CASSYTPGHQPQHF	TGTGCCAGCAGTTATACTCCAGGGCATCAGCCCCAGCATTTT
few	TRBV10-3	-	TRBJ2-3	CAIRFAGPSTDTQYF	TGTGCCATCAGATTCGCGGGCCCTAGCACAGATACGCAGTATTTT
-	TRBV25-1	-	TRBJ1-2	CASSGATYGYTF	TGTGCCAGCAGTGGAGCCACTTATGGCTACACCTTC
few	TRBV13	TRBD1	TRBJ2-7	CASSQGTGQYEQYF	TGTGCCAGCAGCCAAGGGACAGGGCAATACGAGCAGTACTTC
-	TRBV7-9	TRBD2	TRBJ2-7	CASSLVLAGGRGEQYF	TGTGCCAGCAGCTTAGTCCTAGCGGGAGGCCGGGGAGAGCAGTACTTC
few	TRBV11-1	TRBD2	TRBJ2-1	CASSLVRGGTSGSMQFF	TGTGCCAGCAGCCTTGTCCGGGGGGGGACTAGCGGGAGTATGCAGTTCTTC
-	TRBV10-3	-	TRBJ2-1	CAISPGGHGQFF	TGTGCCATCTCTCCGGGGGGACACGGGCAGTTCTTC
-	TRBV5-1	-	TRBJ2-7	CASSWDSGGEQYF	TGCGCCAGCAGTTGGGACAGCGGGGGCGAGCAGTACTTC
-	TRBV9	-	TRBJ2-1	CASSVDPDPDNEQFF	TGTGCCAGCAGCGTAGATCCGGACCCAGACAATGAGCAGTTCTTC
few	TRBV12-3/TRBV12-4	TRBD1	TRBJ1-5	CASSYAGTGRHQPQHF	TGTGCCAGCAGTTACGCCGGGACAGGGAGGCATCAGCCCCAGCATTTT